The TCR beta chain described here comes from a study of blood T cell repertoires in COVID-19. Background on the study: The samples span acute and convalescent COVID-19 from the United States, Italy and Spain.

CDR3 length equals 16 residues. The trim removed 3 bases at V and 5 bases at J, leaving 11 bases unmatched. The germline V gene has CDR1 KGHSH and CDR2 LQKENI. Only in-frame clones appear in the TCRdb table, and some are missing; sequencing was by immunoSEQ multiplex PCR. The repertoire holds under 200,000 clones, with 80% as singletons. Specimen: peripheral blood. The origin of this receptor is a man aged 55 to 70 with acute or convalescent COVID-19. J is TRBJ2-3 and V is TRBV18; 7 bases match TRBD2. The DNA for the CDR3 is TGTGCCAGCTCACCCCAGATAACGGGGGGTCGAGATACGCAGTATTTT. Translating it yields CASSPQITGGRDTQYF.